Following are 16 T cell receptor beta chains from one sample sequenced in a study of blood T cell repertoires in COVID-19. Sequencing used immunoSEQ multiplex PCR; TCRdb keeps in-frame clones, though not all of them. The data contain a few hundred thousand clones, more than 85% of them singletons. The specimen was PBMCs or T cells enriched from blood (not recorded which). The receptors stem from a woman younger than 45 who had recovered from COVID-19.

The rearrangement joins TRBV7-9 to TRBJ2-7, with 11 nucleotides matching TRBD2. Trimming at V came to 8 bases and at J to 4 bases, leaving 4 bases not matched to a gene. In germline, CDR1 is SEHNR, CDR2 FQNEAQ (reference sequence). The CDR3 has 13 amino acids. This CDR3 reads CASRLAGHYEQYF. The CDR3 DNA reads TGTGCCAGCCGACTAGCGGGACATTACGAGCAGTACTTC. Full variable domain (remainder filled in from reference TRBV7-9 and TRBJ2-7): DTGVSQNPRHKITKRGQNVTFRCDPISEHNRLYWYRQTLGQGPEFLTYFQNEAQLEKSRLLSDRFSAERPKGSFSTLEIQRTEQGDSAMYLCASRLAGHYEQYFGPGTRLTVT.

The CDR3 DNA sequence: TGTGCCAGCAGCTTGGAGTTGGCAGGGGGCTACTATGAGCAGTACTTC. This gives the protein CASSLELAGGYYEQYF. This rearrangement joins TRBV5-5 to TRBJ2-7; 8 bases map to TRBD1. The CDR3 contains 16 residues. Germline CDR1 is SGHKS and CDR2 is YYEKEE (reference sequence). The V segment lost 0 bases and the J segment 7 bases; nucleotides outside the gene matches: 12.

This chain uses TRBV18 with TRBJ2-5; D perhaps matches TRBD2 (6 bases). This CDR3 is 13 amino acids long. Germline values: CDR1 KGHSH, CDR2 LQKENI. Trimming removed 3 bases at V and 4 bases at J, with 9 bases between. Here the CDR3 reads CASSPGGTETQYF. Here the CDR3 DNA reads TGTGCCAGCTCACCGGGGGGTACAGAGACCCAGTACTTC.

The gene calls are TRBV5-1 and TRBJ1-6, with TRBD1 matching over 8 bases. With V trimmed by 4 bases and J by 1 base, 1 base remained unmatched. The CDR3 runs to 15 residues. Germline-derived CDR1 and CDR2 are SGHRS and YFSETQ. The DNA of the CDR3 is TGCGCCAGCAGCGGACAGGGTTCCTATAATTCACCCCTCCACTTT. Protein product: CASSGQGSYNSPLHF.

The chain uses TRBV3-1 (or the pseudogene TRBV3-2) and TRBJ1-3, with a tentative D call TRBD1 (5 bases). The CDR3 is 15 residues long. Trimming took 3 bases from V and 0 from J, leaving 9 bases between them. Per the germline V gene, CDR1 is LGHDT and CDR2 is YNNKEL (reference sequence). The CDR3 is CASSQGLPSGNTIYF. The CDR3 region has the DNA TGTGCCAGCAGCCAGGGACTTCCCTCTGGAAACACCATATATTTT.

The chain combines TRBV18 with TRBJ1-1; 8 bases are a match to TRBD1. V lost 8 bases and J lost 2; bases outside the gene matches: 13. CDR1 KGHSH and CDR2 LQKENI come from the germline V gene. The length of the CDR3 is 16 residues. The CDR3 DNA reads as TGTGCCAGCCCTCCACAGGGGGAAAGGGTTAACACTGAAGCTTTCTTT. This sequence encodes CASPPQGERVNTEAFF.

In the case of this clone: Germline is not matched at one junction end, which may reflect a read error. The V gene is TRBV7-7, the J gene TRBJ2-5; D possibly corresponds to TRBD1 (5 bases). Germline CDR1 SSHAT, CDR2 FNYEAQ (reference sequence). The CDR3 is 15 residues long. CDR3 loop: CASSFGQGFSETQYF. The CDR3 DNA follows: TGTGCTAGCAGCTTCGGGCAGGGTTTCAGTGAGACCCAGTACTTC.

This chain links TRBV12-5 with TRBJ2-7, with 9 bases identical to TRBD2. J gave up 2 bases and V 0 bases, and 8 bases lay outside the gene matches. The CDR3 has 17 amino acids. Germline CDR1 reads LGHNT; CDR2 reads FRNRAP. CDR3 bases: TGTGCTAGTGGTTTGGTCCTAGCGGGGTCCTCTCCCTACGAGCAGTACTTC. Translated: CASGLVLAGSSPYEQYF.

This rearrangement joins TRBV11-2 to TRBJ2-1, with 9 bases fitting TRBD2. With V trimmed by 1 base and J by 9 bases, 7 bases remained unmatched. Germline V gene lookup returns CDR1 SGHAT and CDR2 FQNNGV. This CDR3 has 15 residues. The CDR3 loop is CASSLGPSGIAEQFF. CDR3 DNA: TGTGCCAGCAGCTTAGGGCCTAGCGGGATCGCTGAGCAGTTCTTC.

V is TRBV9 and J is TRBJ1-3; 7 positions agree with TRBD1. The junction had 4 bases not matched to a gene; V was cut back by 4 bases and J by 3 bases. Germline CDR1 and CDR2: SGDLS and YYNGEE. The CDR3 is 14 residues long. The CDR3 is CASSKNRGGNTIYF. CDR3 in DNA: TGTGCCAGCAGCAAGAACAGGGGTGGAAACACCATATATTTT.

The rearrangement joins TRBV23-1 to TRBJ2-7; 7 bases match TRBD2. TRBV23-1 is known as an ORF, though its function is uncertain. Trimming at V came to 4 bases and at J to 6 bases, leaving 6 bases not matched to a gene. This CDR3 region has 13 residues. The CDR3 spells CASSPRGGCEQYF. Written as DNA, the CDR3 is TGCGCCAGCAGTCCCCGCGGGGGATGCGAGCAGTACTTC.

This clone was observed once. This rearrangement joins TRBV6-2 or TRBV6-3 to TRBJ2-7; 7 bases line up with TRBD1. The CDR3 has 15 residues. The junction had 10 bases not matched to a gene; V was cut back by 3 bases and J by 5 bases. Per germline, CDR1 MNHEY and CDR2 SVGEGT. The CDR3 DNA is TGTGCCAGCAGTTATCTGGGGACAGATATCGACGAGCAGTACTTC. Encoded protein: CASSYLGTDIDEQYF.

The chain combines TRBV4-2 with TRBJ2-7; TRBD2 aligns across 12 bases. V lost 4 bases, J lost 5 bases, and 3 bases stayed unmatched. Germline V CDR1 and CDR2: LGHNA, YNFKEQ. This CDR3 region has 14 residues. CDR3 DNA: TGTGCCAGCAGCCCTAGCGGGAGGGCCCACGAGCAGTACTTC. It is translated as CASSPSGRAHEQYF.

The chain carries TRBV3-1 (or the pseudogene TRBV3-2) and TRBJ2-5; the match to TRBD2 covers 12 bases. V gave up 7 bases and J gave up 2 bases; unmatched junction bases: 8. This CDR3 contains 16 residues. Germline V gene data show CDR1 as LGHDT and CDR2 as YNNKEL (reference sequence). The CDR3 spells CASTPGLAGIQETQYF. CDR3 DNA sequence: TGTGCCAGCACCCCCGGACTAGCGGGGATACAAGAGACCCAGTACTTC.

The chain combines TRBV24-1 with TRBJ2-1, with 10 bases aligning to TRBD2. Germline trimming cut 3 bases from V and 2 bases from J; bases unmatched to any gene: 3. CDR1 KGHDR and CDR2 SFDVKD come from the germline V gene. This CDR3 has 16 amino acids. The CDR3 reads CATSDPGTSAYNEQFF. DNA of the CDR3: TGTGCCACCAGTGATCCGGGGACTAGCGCCTACAATGAGCAGTTCTTC.

The chain joins TRBV12-3 or TRBV12-4 to TRBJ1-3; no clear D. Trimming shortened V by 6 bases and J by 6 bases, and 9 bases separated the two germline ends. CDR3 length equals 12 residues. The DNA of the CDR3 is TGTGCCAGCAGCCGAGACTCAAACACCATATATTTT. Its translation is CASSRDSNTIYF.